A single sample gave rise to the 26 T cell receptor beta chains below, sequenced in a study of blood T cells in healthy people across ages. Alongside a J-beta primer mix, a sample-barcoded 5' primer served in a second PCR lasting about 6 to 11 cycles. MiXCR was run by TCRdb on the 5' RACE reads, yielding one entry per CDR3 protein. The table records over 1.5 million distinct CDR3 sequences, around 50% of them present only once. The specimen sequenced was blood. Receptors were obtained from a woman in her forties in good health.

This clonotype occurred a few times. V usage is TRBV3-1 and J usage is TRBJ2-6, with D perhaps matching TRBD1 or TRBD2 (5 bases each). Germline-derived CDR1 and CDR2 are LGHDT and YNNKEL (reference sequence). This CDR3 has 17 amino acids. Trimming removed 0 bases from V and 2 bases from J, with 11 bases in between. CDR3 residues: CASSQESRGTGANVLTF. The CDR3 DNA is TGTGCCAGCAGCCAAGAATCGAGGGGAACTGGGGCCAACGTCCTGACTTTC.

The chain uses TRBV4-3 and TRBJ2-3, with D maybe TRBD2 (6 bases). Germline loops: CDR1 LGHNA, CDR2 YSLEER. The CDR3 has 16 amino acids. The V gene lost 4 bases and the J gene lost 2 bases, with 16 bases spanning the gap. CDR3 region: CASSRRPAGSTDTQYF. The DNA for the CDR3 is TGCGCCAGCAGCCGGCGACCCGCGGGGTCCACAGATACGCAGTATTTT.

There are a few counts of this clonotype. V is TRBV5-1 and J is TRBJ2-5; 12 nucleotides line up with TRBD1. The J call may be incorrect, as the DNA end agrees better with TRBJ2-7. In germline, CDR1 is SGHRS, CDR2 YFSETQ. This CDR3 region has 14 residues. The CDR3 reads CASSSGQGAVEQYF. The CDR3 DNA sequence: TGCGCCAGCAGCTCGGGACAGGGGGCAGTCGAGCAGTACTTC.

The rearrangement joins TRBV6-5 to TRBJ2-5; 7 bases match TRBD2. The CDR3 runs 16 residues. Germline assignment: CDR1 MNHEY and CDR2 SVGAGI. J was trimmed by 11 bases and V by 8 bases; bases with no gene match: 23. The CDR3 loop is CASYKTRGVPYNEQYF. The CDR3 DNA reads TGTGCCAGCTATAAAACACGGGGGGTACCATACAATGAGCAGTACTTC.

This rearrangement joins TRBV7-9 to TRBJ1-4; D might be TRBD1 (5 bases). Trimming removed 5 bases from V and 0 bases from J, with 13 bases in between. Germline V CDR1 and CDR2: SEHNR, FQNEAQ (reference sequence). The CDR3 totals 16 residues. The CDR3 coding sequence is TGTGCCAGCAGCCGGGCGGGGGAATCAACTAATGAAAAACTGTTTTTT. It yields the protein CASSRAGESTNEKLFF.

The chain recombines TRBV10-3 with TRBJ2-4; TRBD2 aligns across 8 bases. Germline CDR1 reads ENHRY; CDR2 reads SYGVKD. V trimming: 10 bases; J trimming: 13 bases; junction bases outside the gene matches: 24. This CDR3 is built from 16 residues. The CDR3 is CATRGGQGSSYNEQYF. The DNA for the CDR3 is TGTGCCACCCGGGGGGGCCAGGGTAGTTCCTACAATGAGCAGTACTTC.

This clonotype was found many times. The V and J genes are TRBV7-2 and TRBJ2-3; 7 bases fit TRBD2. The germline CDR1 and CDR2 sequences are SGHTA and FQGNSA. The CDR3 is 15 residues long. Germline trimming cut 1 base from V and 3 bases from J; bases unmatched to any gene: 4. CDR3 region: CASSLGGGLTDTQYF. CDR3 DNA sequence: TGTGCCAGCAGCTTAGGGGGGGGTCTAACAGATACGCAGTATTTT.

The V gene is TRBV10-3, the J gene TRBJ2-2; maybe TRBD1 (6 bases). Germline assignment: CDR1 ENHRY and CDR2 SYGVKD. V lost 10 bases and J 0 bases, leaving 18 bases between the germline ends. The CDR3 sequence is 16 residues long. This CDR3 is CATFSGTPANTGELFF. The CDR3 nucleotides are TGTGCCACGTTCTCCGGGACACCGGCGAACACCGGGGAGCTGTTTTTT.

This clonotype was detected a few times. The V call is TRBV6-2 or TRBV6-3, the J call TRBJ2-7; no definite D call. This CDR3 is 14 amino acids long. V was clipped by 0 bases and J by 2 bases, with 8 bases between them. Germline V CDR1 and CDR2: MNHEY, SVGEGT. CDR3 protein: CASSYSRAPYEQYF. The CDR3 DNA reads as TGTGCCAGCAGTTACTCGAGAGCACCCTACGAGCAGTACTTC.

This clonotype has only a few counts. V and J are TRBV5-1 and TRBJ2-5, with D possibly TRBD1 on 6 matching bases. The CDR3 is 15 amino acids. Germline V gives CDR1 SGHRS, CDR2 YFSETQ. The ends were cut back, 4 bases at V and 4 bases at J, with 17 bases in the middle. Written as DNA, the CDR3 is TGCGCCAGCAGCCCGGATGGACAGCCCCGAGAGACCCAGTACTTC. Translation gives CASSPDGQPRETQYF.

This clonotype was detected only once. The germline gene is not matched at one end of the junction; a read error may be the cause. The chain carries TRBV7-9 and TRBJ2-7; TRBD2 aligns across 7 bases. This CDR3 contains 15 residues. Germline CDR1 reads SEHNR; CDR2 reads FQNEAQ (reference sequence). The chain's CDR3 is CTSSYDGGYSYEQYF. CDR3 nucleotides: TGTACCAGCAGCTACGACGGGGGGTACTCCTACGAGCAGTACTTC.

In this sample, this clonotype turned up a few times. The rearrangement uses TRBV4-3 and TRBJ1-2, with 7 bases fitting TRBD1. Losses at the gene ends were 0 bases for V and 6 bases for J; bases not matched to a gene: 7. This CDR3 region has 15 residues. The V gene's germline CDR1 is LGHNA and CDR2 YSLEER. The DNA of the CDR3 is TGCGCCAGCAGCCAAGAATTCACAGGGGTTAATGGCTACACCTTC. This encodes CASSQEFTGVNGYTF.

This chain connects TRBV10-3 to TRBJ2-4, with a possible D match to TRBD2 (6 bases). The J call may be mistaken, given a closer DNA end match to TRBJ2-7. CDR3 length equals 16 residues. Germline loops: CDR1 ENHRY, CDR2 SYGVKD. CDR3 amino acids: CAISESGGQGSYEQYF. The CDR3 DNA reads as TGTGCCATCAGTGAGTCAGGAGGGCAGGGTTCCTACGAGCAGTACTTC.

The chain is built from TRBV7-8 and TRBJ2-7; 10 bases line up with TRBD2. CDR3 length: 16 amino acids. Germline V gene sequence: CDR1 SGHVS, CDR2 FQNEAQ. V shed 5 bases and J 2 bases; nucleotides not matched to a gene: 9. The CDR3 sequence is CASSGFLAGATYEQYF. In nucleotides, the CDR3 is TGTGCCAGCAGCGGCTTCCTAGCGGGGGCGACCTACGAGCAGTACTTC.

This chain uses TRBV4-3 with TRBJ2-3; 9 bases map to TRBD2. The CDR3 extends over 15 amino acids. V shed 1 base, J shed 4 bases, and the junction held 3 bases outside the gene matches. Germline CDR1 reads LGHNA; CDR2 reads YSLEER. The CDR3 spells CASSQGGGAADTQYF. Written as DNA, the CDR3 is TGCGCCAGCAGCCAAGGCGGGGGGGCAGCAGATACGCAGTATTTT.

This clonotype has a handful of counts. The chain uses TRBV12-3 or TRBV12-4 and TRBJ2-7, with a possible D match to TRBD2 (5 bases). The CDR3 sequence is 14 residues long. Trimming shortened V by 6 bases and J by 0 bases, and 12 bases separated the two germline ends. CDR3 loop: CASSFTGNSYEQYF. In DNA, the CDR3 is TGTGCCAGCAGCTTTACCGGGAACTCCTACGAGCAGTACTTC.

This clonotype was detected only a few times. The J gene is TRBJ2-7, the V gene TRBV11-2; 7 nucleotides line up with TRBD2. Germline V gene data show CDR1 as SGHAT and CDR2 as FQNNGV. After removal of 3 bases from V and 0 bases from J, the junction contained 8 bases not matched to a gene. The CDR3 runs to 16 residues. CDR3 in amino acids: CASSFRRDYISYEQYF. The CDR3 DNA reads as TGTGCCAGCAGCTTCCGCCGGGACTACATCTCCTACGAGCAGTACTTC.

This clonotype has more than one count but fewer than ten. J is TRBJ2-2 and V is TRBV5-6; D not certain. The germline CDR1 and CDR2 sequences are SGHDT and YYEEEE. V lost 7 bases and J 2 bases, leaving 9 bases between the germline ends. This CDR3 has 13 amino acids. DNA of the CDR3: TGTGCCAGCTCATCATTAAACACCGGGGAGCTGTTTTTT. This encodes CASSSLNTGELFF. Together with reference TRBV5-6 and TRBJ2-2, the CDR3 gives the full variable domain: DAGVTQSPTHLIKTRGQQVTLRCSPKSGHDTVSWYQQALGQGPQFIFQYYEEEERQRGNFPDRFSGHQFPNYSSELNVNALLLGDSALYLCASSSLNTGELFFGEGSRLTVL.

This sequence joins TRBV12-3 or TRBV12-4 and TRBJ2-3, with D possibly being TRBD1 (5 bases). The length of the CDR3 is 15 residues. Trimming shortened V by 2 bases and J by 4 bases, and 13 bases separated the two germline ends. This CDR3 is CASSLPQGWADTQYF. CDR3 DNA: TGTGCCAGCAGTTTACCGCAGGGTTGGGCAGATACGCAGTATTTT.

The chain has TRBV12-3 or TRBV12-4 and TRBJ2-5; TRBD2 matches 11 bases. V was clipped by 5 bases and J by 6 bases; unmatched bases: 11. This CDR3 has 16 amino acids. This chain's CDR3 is CASSGSSGGSIQTQYF. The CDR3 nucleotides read TGTGCCAGCAGTGGATCTAGCGGGGGGTCCATACAGACCCAGTACTTC.

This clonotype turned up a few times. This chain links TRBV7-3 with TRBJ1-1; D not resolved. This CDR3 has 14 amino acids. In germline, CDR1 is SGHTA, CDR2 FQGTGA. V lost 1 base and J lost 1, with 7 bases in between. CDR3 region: CASSLSPGNTEAFF. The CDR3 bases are TGTGCCAGCAGCTTAAGTCCGGGGAACACTGAAGCTTTCTTT.

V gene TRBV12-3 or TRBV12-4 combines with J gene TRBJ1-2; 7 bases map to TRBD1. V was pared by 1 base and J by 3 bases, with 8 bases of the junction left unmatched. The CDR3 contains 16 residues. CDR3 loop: CASSLGQGQPHYGYTF. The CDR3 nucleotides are TGTGCCAGCAGTTTAGGTCAGGGACAGCCTCACTATGGCTACACCTTC.

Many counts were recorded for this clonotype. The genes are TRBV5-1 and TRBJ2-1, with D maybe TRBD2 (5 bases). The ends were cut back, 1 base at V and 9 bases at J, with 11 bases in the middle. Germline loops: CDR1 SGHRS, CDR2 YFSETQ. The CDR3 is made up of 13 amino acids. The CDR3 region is CASSLPGVGEQFF. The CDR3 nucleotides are TGCGCCAGCAGCTTGCCCGGGGTGGGTGAGCAGTTCTTC.

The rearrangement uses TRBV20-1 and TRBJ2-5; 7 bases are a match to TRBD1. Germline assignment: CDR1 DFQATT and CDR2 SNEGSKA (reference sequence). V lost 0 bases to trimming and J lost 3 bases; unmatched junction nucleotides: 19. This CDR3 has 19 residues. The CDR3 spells CSARDIPTGKILYKETQYF. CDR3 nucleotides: TGCAGTGCTAGAGATATACCGACAGGGAAAATATTGTACAAAGAGACCCAGTACTTC.

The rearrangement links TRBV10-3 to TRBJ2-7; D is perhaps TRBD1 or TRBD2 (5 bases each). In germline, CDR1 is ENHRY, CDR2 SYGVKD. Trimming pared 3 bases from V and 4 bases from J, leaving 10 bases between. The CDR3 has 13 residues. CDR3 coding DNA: TGTGCCATCAGTGACCCGAGGGGATACGAGCAGTACTTC. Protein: CAISDPRGYEQYF.

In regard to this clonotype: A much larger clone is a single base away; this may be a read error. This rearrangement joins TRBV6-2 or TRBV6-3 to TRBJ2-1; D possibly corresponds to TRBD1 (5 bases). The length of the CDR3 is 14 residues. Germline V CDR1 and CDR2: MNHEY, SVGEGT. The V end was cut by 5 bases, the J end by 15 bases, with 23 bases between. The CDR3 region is CASSRSQGPTQRFF. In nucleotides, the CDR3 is TGTGCCAGCAGTCGGTCTCAGGGCCCCACTCAGCGGTTCTTC.